These 12 T cell receptor beta chains were all obtained from the same sample, sequenced in a study of T cell responses to AZD1222 COVID-19 vaccine. The data were produced by immunoSEQ multiplex PCR, yet TCRdb's version contains in-frame clones alone and is incomplete. The sample comprises about 59,000 clones, approximately 92% of which are singletons, and 6.1% rests with the top ten. This specimen consisted of peripheral blood, obtained 28 days after the second AZD1222 dose. The source is an adult who received the AZD1222 COVID-19 vaccine.

This clone has only one observation. The genes are TRBV3-1 (or the pseudogene TRBV3-2) and TRBJ1-1; D not resolved. This CDR3 region has 11 residues. In germline, CDR1 is LGHDT, CDR2 YNNKEL (reference sequence). The V end lost 4 bases, the J end lost 6 bases, and 6 bases lay between the germline ends. The CDR3 reads CASSLMSEAFF. The CDR3 region has the DNA TGTGCCAGCAGCCTAATGTCTGAAGCTTTCTTT.

This sequence joins TRBV5-6 and TRBJ2-6, with a weak D call TRBD2 (5 bases). V was shortened by 1 base and J by 3 bases, with 14 bases between the two germline ends. The germline gives CDR1 SGHDT, CDR2 YYEEEE. This CDR3 contains 17 residues. The CDR3 reads CASSLRSGIYGANVLTF. The CDR3 DNA is TGTGCCAGCAGCTTGCGTTCGGGGATTTATGGGGCCAACGTCCTGACTTTC.

This rearrangement joins TRBV7-8 to TRBJ2-2; the match to TRBD1 covers 7 bases. Germline CDR1 SGHVS, CDR2 FQNEAQ. V trimming: 5 bases; J trimming: 0 bases; junction bases outside the gene matches: 6. The CDR3 has 16 residues. The CDR3 protein is CASSPRDSANTGELFF. The CDR3 DNA is TGTGCCAGCAGCCCCCGGGACAGTGCGAACACCGGGGAGCTGTTTTTT. The complete variable domain, with remaining parts taken from reference TRBV7-8 and TRBJ2-2, reads GAGVSQSPRYKVAKRGQDVALRCDPISGHVSLFWYQQALGQGPEFLTYFQNEAQLDKSGLPSDRFFAERPEGSVSTLKIQRTQQEDSAVYLCASSPRDSANTGELFFGEGSRLTVL.

This sequence joins TRBV7-9 and TRBJ2-2, with unresolved D. The CDR3 extends over 13 amino acids. Trimming cost V 6 bases and J 5 bases, with 10 bases left between them. The germline gives CDR1 SEHNR, CDR2 FQNEAQ (reference sequence). DNA for the CDR3: TGTGCCAGCAGGGCAACAGATACCGGGGAGCTGTTTTTT. It codes for CASRATDTGELFF.

The rearrangement links TRBV7-2 to TRBJ2-7, with TRBD2 identical over 9 bases. The CDR3 runs to 15 residues. With 6 bases clipped from V and 3 bases from J, the junction kept 9 bases outside the gene matches. CDR1 and CDR2 from the germline V gene are SGHTA and FQGNSA. The CDR3 is CASRRTLAGIYEQYF. As DNA, the CDR3 is TGTGCCAGCAGGAGAACCCTAGCGGGAATCTACGAGCAGTACTTC.

This chain connects TRBV5-6 to TRBJ2-4; 10 bases agree with TRBD2. This CDR3 is 16 amino acids long. Germline-derived CDR1 and CDR2 are SGHDT and YYEEEE. J gave up 0 bases and V 3 bases, and 3 bases lay outside the gene matches. CDR3: CASSSSGGLAKNIQYF. Here the CDR3 DNA reads TGTGCCAGCAGCTCTAGCGGGGGCCTAGCCAAAAACATTCAGTACTTC. The variable domain in full, completed from reference TRBV5-6 and TRBJ2-4, reads DAGVTQSPTHLIKTRGQQVTLRCSPKSGHDTVSWYQQALGQGPQFIFQYYEEEERQRGNFPDRFSGHQFPNYSSELNVNALLLGDSALYLCASSSSGGLAKNIQYFGAGTRLSVL.

The genes are TRBV27 and TRBJ1-2; 8 bases align to TRBD1. The CDR3 runs to 13 residues. The germline gives CDR1 MNHEY, CDR2 SMNVEV (reference sequence). Trimming at V came to 5 bases and at J to 9 bases, leaving 8 bases not matched to a gene. The CDR3 DNA follows: TGTGCCAGCAGTCAGACCGGGACAGGCAGCTACACCTTC. Protein sequence: CASSQTGTGSYTF.

The CDR3 coding sequence is TGCGCCAGCAGCTCGGGACTAGCGGGCGTCTCCTACGAGCAGTACTTC. Amino acids: CASSSGLAGVSYEQYF. V is TRBV5-1 and J is TRBJ2-7; 12 bases agree with TRBD2. CDR3 length equals 16 residues. The V gene's germline CDR1 is SGHRS and CDR2 YFSETQ. V was pared by 3 bases and J by 0 bases, with 4 bases of the junction left unmatched.

This clone turned up a few times. The chain has TRBV11-3 and TRBJ2-7, with D possibly matching TRBD2 (6 bases). This CDR3 contains 15 residues. Germline loops: CDR1 SGHNT, CDR2 YENEEA. V lost 5 bases to trimming and J lost 1 base, with 15 bases between them. The CDR3 DNA reads as TGTGCCAGCAGCAGCCGGGACGGGACTTCCTACGAGCAGTACTTC. Its protein is CASSSRDGTSYEQYF.

The chain couples TRBV5-6 to TRBJ1-5, with TRBD1 as a possible D gene (6 bases). Per the germline V gene, CDR1 is SGHDT and CDR2 is YYEEEE. With 2 bases removed from V and 3 bases from J, the gap between germline ends came to 15 bases. CDR3 length: 16 residues. CDR3 amino acids: CASSFRGVGNNQPQHF. The CDR3 DNA is TGTGCCAGCAGCTTTAGGGGGGTTGGGAACAATCAGCCCCAGCATTTT.

This clone is labeled as medium-sized. Other DNA sequences of this sample code for an identical CDR3. The rearrangement uses TRBV15 and TRBJ1-2; possibly TRBD1 for D (5 bases). The CDR3 covers 14 residues. V was pared by 1 base and J by 2 bases, with 8 bases between. Germline CDR1 and CDR2: LNHNV and YYDKDF (reference sequence). CDR3 sequence: CATSRGGGNYGYTF. The CDR3 region has the DNA TGTGCCACCAGCAGAGGGGGGGGGAACTATGGCTACACCTTC. The whole variable domain, filled in from reference TRBV15 and TRBJ1-2, reads DAMVIQNPRYQVTQFGKPVTLSCSQTLNHNVMYWYQQKSSQAPKLLFHYYDKDFNNEADTPDNFQSRRPNTSFCFLDIRSPGLGDTAMYLCATSRGGGNYGYTFGSGTRLTVV.

This rearrangement joins TRBV27 to TRBJ2-7; TRBD2 aligns across 8 bases. Germline V gives CDR1 MNHEY, CDR2 SMNVEV (reference sequence). V lost 5 bases and J lost 0; bases outside the gene matches: 18. The CDR3 consists of 19 residues. CDR3 DNA: TGTGCCAGCAGTCTTACAGGACTAGCCTCCCCTACGAGCTCCTACGAGCAGTACTTC. Residues: CASSLTGLASPTSSYEQYF.